A selection of T cell receptor beta chains follows, all from one sample in a study of CD8 T cells in Susac syndrome. TCRdb reprocessed the immunoSEQ multiplex PCR reads with MiXCR, giving one entry per CDR3 protein. This table holds about 100,000 distinct CDR3 sequences, around 95% found once. The specimen sequenced was CD8+ T cells from PBMCs. The origin of the receptors is a human donor with Susac syndrome. The CDR3 runs from the conserved cysteine through the conserved F or W.

TRBJ2-7 | TRBV20-1 | CSAPEGVSGRVEQYF
TRBJ2-3 | TRBV15 | CATSTSPSSTDTQYF
TRBJ1-1 | TRBV7-8 | CASSLTTGSSSGAFF
TRBJ1-5 | TRBV4-2 | CASSQETGGSNQPQHF
TRBJ2-7 | TRBV23-1 | CASSQPSSGRCYEQYF
TRBJ2-1 | TRBV7-9 | CASSPEQDSGNYNEQFF
TRBJ2-1 | TRBV29-1 | CSGRSGGFYNEQFF
TRBJ2-5 | TRBV3-1 | CASSLISRQGVETQYF
TRBJ2-7 | TRBV29-1 | CSVARGPYEQYF
TRBJ2-7 | TRBV15 | CATSRSGLREYEQYF
TRBJ2-7 | TRBV6-4 | CASSRTGDSYEQYF
TRBJ1-1 | TRBV20-1 | CSARSQVGNTEAFF
TRBJ1-1 | TRBV12-3/TRBV12-4 | CASSSPGPTLSAFF
TRBJ2-7 | TRBV5-1 | CASSPLGPPYEQYF
TRBJ2-1 | TRBV7-3 | CASSGGDSYNEQFF
TRBJ1-1 | TRBV14 | CASSQGGAYTEAFF
TRBJ1-2 | TRBV7-2 | CASSLSGTGIRSDGYTF
TRBJ1-2 | TRBV28 | CATEWFDYGYTF
TRBJ1-5 | TRBV28 | CASSLRGQESQPQHF
TRBJ2-7 | TRBV6-5 | CASSYRRKSYEQYF
TRBJ2-3 | TRBV4-1 | CASSRLVTDTQYF
TRBJ2-7 | TRBV11-2 | CASSLGDSYEQYF
TRBJ1-1 | TRBV19 | CASSTRQRNTAAFF
TRBJ1-3 | TRBV27 | CASSSLPGDTIYF
TRBJ2-7 | TRBV29-1 | CSAWGTSYEQYF
TRBJ2-7 | TRBV5-1 | CASREAYHLSYEQYF
TRBJ2-2 | TRBV5-1 | CASSWGDGELFF
TRBJ2-7 | TRBV5-1 | CASSSRGRTYEQYF
TRBJ2-2 | TRBV27 | CASITSGLLDTGELFF
TRBJ2-7 | TRBV2 | CASNLAGKGEQYF
TRBJ1-5 | TRBV3-1 | CASSQVVSIPFRLEGQPQHF
TRBJ1-1 | TRBV5-1 | CASTLGTNTEAFF
TRBJ2-2 | TRBV12-3/TRBV12-4 | CASSFPGELFF
TRBJ2-5 | TRBV24-1 | CATSPPGQQETQYF
TRBJ2-2 | TRBV6-4 | CASSAQGATGELFF
TRBJ2-5 | TRBV29-1 | CSAQGLVGGTQYF
TRBJ2-7 | TRBV2 | CATAPGQSYEQYF
TRBJ2-7 | TRBV20-1 | CSALREGGYEQYF
TRBJ2-1 | TRBV6-6 | CASRRGTGGNEQFF
TRBJ2-5 | TRBV7-7 | CASSCPVRRTTQETQYF
TRBJ2-3 | TRBV7-3 | CASSLSMGGGTDTQYF
TRBJ2-3 | TRBV11-2 | CASSLEVAGGTDTQYF
TRBJ2-2 | TRBV27 | CASSPRLSGAGELFF
TRBJ2-5 | TRBV5-1 | CASSLEGEGETQYF
TRBJ2-1 | TRBV29-1 | CSVETRREQFF
TRBJ2-7 | TRBV5-6 | CASSFPGREQYF
TRBJ1-5 | TRBV29-1 | CSVGEGLGQPQHF
TRBJ1-5 | TRBV20-1 | CSAGESQPQHF